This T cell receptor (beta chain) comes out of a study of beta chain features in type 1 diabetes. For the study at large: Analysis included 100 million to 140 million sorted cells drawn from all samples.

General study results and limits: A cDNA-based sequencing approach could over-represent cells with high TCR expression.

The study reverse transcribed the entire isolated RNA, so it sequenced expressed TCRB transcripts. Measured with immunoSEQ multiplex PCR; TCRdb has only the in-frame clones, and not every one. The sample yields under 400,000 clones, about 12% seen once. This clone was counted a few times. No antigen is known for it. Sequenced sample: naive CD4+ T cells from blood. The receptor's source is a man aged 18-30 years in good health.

In DNA form, the CDR3 reads TGCAGCGTTGAATTGAGGACTTTTATAGGCCAAGAGACCCAGTACTTC. Translated, it gives CSVELRTFIGQETQYF. The V gene is TRBV29-1, the J gene TRBJ2-5; D is possibly TRBD2 (5 bases). CDR1 is SQVTM, CDR2 ANQGSEA, per germline. The CDR3 consists of 16 residues. V was shortened by 2 bases and J by 1 base, with 17 bases between the two germline ends.